This TCR beta chain was sequenced in a study of CD8 T cells in Susac syndrome. Study information: Sequenced Susac syndrome patients included over 5 with clinically active disease and roughly 8 in remission.

Study-wide findings and caveats: The Susac syndrome CD4+ T cell repertoires displayed no clonal expansion.

On this clonotype: Its antigen is undetermined.

RNA was extracted with the RNeasy kit, and a quantity of roughly 0.5 to 1 ug was reverse transcribed using random hexamers. TCRdb recomputed calls from the immunoSEQ multiplex PCR reads with MiXCR, one row per CDR3 protein. The sample has about 150,000 distinct CDR3 sequences; approximately 95% are singletons. The CDR3 spans 14 residues. In germline, CDR1 is SQVTM, CDR2 ANQGSEA. Trimming left V 5 bases short and J 0 bases short, with 8 bases between. Sequencing was carried out using CD4+ T cells from PBMCs. This receptor was taken from a human donor with Susac syndrome. The V gene is TRBV29-1, the J gene TRBJ2-6, with D hard to call. Here the CDR3 DNA reads TGCAGCGTTTCGGACGGCTCTGGGGCCAACGTCCTGACTTTC. Its translation is CSVSDGSGANVLTF. Full variable domain (remainder filled in from reference TRBV29-1 and TRBJ2-6): SAVISQKPSRDICQRGTSLTIQCQVDSQVTMMFWYRQQPGQSLTLIATANQGSEATYESGFVIDKFPISRPNLTFSTLTVSNMSPEDSSIYLCSVSDGSGANVLTFGAGSRLTVL.